Given below is one TCR beta chain in context. The sample originates from a study of Ad26.COV2.S vaccination and SARS-CoV-2 variants. Data came from immunoSEQ multiplex PCR; TCRdb stores just in-frame clones and leaves some out. This table holds 350,000 to 550,000 clones, 85% to 90% found once. As to treatment: some 20 received Ad26.COV2.S at low or high dose, single or two shots; roughly five received placebo; per-sample allocation not given. Sampling occurred on day 63 after the first vaccine or placebo injection. The CDR3 is 16 residues long. V shed 4 bases and J shed 6 bases, with 19 bases lying between them. The germline gives CDR1 LNHDA, CDR2 SQIVND (reference sequence).

The sequences come from peripheral blood, collected in a trial of Ad26.COV2.S vaccine versus placebo. The chain combines TRBV19 with TRBJ2-1; D not certain. The clonotype was recovered from a person aged 18 to 65 who received the Ad26.COV2.S COVID-19 vaccine or a placebo. CDR3 bases: TGTGCCAGTAGTAGCCGCCGGTTACACCCCTTCAATGAGCAGTTCTTC. The encoded protein is CASSSRRLHPFNEQFF.